This T cell receptor (beta chain) is from a study of technical replicates of blood from several donors. The germline V and J ends were trimmed by 6 bases and 5 bases, with 2 bases remaining between them. The length of the CDR3 is 10 residues. Germline V gives CDR1 MDHEN, CDR2 SYDVKM. Generated by immunoSEQ multiplex PCR, the TCRdb table keeps only in-frame clones and is missing some. The sample includes about 68,000 clones, around 97% of them seen just once. The sample consisted of T cells isolated from PBMCs. The TCR sequence derives from a human donor in good health. The chain carries TRBV28 and TRBJ1-5; D is ambiguous. The CDR3 bases are TGTGCCAGCAGCTATCAGCCCCAGCATTTT. Translating gives CASSYQPQHF.